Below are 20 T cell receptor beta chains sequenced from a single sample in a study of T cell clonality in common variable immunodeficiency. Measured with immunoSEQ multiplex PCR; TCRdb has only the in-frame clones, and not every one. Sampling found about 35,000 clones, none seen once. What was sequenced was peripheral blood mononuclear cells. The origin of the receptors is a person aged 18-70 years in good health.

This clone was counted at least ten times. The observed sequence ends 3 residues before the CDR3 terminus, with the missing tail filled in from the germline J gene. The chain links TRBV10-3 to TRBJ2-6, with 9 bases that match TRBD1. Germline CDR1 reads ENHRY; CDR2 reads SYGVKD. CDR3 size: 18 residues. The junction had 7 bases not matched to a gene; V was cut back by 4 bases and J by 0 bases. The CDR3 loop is CAISGSGQGSSGANVLTF. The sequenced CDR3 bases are TGTGCCATCAGTGGTTCGGGACAGGGTTCCTCTGGGGCCAACGTC.

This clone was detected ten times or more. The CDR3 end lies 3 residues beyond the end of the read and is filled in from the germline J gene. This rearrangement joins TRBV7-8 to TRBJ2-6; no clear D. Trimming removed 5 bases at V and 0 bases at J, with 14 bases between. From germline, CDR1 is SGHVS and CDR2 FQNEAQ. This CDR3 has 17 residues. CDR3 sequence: CASSQGFIPSGANVLTF. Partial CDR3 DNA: TGTGCCAGCAGCCAAGGGTTTATCCCCTCTGGGGCCAACGTC.

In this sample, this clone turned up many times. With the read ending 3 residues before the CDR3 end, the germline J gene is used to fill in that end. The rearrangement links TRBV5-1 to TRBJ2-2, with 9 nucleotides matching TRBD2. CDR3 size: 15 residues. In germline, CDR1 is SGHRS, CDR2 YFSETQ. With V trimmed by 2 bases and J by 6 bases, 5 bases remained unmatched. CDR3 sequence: CASSFIAGDPGELFF. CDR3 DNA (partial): TGCGCCAGCAGCTTTATAGCGGGAGACCCCGGGGAG. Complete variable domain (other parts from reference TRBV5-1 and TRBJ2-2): KAGVTQTPRYLIKTRGQQVTLSCSPISGHRSVSWYQQTPGQGLQFLFEYFSETQRNKGNFPGRFSGRQFSNSRSEMNVSTLELGDSALYLCASSFIAGDPGELFFGEGSRLTVL.

The sequenced part of the CDR3 DNA is TGTGCCAGTAGTCGGCAGGGGGGTTGGTATGGT. Translating it yields CASSRQGGWYG. In full, the CDR3 reads CASSRQGGWYGQYF. V and J are TRBV19 and TRBJ2-4; D is possibly TRBD1 (7 bases). The read finishes 3 residues shy of the CDR3 end, and the germline J gene is used to complete it. Germline CDR1 and CDR2: LNHDA and SQIVND (reference sequence). CDR3 length equals 14 residues.

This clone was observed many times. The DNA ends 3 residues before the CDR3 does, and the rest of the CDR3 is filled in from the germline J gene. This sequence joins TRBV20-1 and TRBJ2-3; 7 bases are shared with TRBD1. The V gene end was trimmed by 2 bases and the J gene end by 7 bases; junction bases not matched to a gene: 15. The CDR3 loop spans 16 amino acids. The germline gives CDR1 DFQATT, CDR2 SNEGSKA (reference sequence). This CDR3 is CSARTATGSGRNTQYF. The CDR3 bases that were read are TGCAGTGCTAGAACCGCGACAGGGTCCGGAAGGAATACG.

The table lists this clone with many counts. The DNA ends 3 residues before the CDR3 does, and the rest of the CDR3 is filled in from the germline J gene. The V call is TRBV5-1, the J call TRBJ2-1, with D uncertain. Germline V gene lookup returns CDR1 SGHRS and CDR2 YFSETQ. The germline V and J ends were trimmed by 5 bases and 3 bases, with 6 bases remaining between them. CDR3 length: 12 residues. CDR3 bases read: TGCGCCAGCAGGAGAGGCTACAATGAG. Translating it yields CASRRGYNE. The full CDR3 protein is CASRRGYNEQFF.

CDR3 residues: CASSDGTGGAGELFF. The sequenced part of the CDR3 DNA is TGTGCCAGCAGTGACGGGACAGGGGGGGCCGGGGAG. The V and J genes are TRBV6-1 and TRBJ2-2; 11 nucleotides line up with TRBD1. The read comes to an end 3 residues before the CDR3 does, leaving the germline J gene to fill in the end. Trimming took 3 bases from V and 6 from J; bases not matched to a gene: 3. CDR3 length: 15 amino acids. The germline gives CDR1 MNHNS, CDR2 SASEGT.

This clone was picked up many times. The CDR3 is CASSEEDRAWEKLFF. The CDR3 bases that were read are TGTGCCAGCAGTGAAGAGGACAGGGCTTGGGAAAAA. The V and J genes are TRBV6-1 and TRBJ1-4; 8 bases map to TRBD1. The CDR3 goes on 3 residues after the read ends, and that part is filled in from the germline J gene. The CDR3 has 15 residues. CDR1 is MNHNS and CDR2 is SASEGT in the germline V gene. Germline trimming cut 1 base from V and 8 bases from J; bases unmatched to any gene: 6.

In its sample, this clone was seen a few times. The CDR3 sequence is CAWSAGGAEQYF. Incomplete CDR3 DNA: TGTGCCTGGAGTGCGGGTGGAGCCGAG. The chain joins TRBV30 to TRBJ2-7; D not resolved. Read data end 3 residues before the CDR3 end; the end is taken from the germline J gene. This CDR3 has 12 residues. The V end lost 1 base, the J end lost 6 bases, and 10 bases lay between the germline ends. Germline CDR1 and CDR2: GTSNPN and SVGIG (reference sequence).

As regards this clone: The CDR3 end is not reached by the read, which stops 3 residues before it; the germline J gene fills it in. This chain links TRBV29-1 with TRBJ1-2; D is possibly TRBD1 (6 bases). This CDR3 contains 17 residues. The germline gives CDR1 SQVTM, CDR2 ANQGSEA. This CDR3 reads CSVEVLDPRGARDEYTF. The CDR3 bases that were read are TGCAGCGTTGAAGTATTGGACCCTCGGGGGGCTAGGGATGAG. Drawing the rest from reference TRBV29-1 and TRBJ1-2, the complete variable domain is SAVISQKPSRDICQRGTSLTIQCQVDSQVTMMFWYRQQPGQSLTLIATANQGSEATYESGFVIDKFPISRPNLTFSTLTVSNMSPEDSSIYLCSVEVLDPRGARDEYTFGSGTRLTVV.

CDR3 sequence: CSAQGGQGLHEQYF. The sequenced CDR3 bases are TGCAGTGCCCAAGGTGGACAGGGACTCCACGAG. V and J are TRBV20-1 and TRBJ2-7, with 8 nucleotides matching TRBD1. The DNA ends 3 residues before the CDR3 does, and the rest of the CDR3 is filled in from the germline J gene. The J segment lost 5 bases and the V segment lost 6 bases, leaving 12 bases of the junction unmatched. This CDR3 has 14 amino acids. Germline V gives CDR1 DFQATT, CDR2 SNEGSKA (reference sequence).

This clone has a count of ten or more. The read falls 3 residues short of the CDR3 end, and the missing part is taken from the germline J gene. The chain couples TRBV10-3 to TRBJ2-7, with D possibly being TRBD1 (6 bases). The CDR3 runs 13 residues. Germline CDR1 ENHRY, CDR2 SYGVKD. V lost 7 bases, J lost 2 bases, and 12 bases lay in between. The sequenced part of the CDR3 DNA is TGTGCCATCAAGGAGGACAGCGCCTACGAG. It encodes CAIKEDSAYE. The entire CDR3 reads CAIKEDSAYEQYF.

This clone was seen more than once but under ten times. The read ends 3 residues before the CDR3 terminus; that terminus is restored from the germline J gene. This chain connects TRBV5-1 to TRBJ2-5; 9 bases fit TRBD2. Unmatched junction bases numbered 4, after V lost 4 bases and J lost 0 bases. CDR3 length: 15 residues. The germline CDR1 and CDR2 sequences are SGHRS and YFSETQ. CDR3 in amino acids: CASSDIAGDQETQYF. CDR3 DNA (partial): TGCGCCAGCAGCGACATAGCGGGGGACCAAGAGACC. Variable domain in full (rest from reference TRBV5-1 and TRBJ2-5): KAGVTQTPRYLIKTRGQQVTLSCSPISGHRSVSWYQQTPGQGLQFLFEYFSETQRNKGNFPGRFSGRQFSNSRSEMNVSTLELGDSALYLCASSDIAGDQETQYFGPGTRLLVL.

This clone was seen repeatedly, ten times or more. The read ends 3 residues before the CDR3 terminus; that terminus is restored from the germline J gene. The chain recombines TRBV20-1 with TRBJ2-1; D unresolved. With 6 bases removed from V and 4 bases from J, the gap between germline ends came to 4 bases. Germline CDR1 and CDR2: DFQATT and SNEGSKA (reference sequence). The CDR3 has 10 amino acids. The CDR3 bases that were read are TGCAGTGCCGCGTACAATGAG. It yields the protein CSAAYNE. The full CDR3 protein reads CSAAYNEQFF.

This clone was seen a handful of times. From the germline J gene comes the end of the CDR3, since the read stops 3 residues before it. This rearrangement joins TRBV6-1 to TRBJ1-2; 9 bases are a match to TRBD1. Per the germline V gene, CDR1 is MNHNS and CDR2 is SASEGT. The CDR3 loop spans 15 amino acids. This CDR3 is CASSVMDRGTDTYTF. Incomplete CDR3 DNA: TGTGCCAGCAGTGTGATGGACAGGGGCACAGATACC.

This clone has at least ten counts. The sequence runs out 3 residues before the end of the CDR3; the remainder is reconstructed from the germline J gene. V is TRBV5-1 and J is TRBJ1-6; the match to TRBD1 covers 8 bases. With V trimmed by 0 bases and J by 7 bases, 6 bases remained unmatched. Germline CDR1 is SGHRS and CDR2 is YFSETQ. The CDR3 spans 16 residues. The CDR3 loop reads CASSLAGGVKNSPLHF. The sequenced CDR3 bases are TGCGCCAGCAGCTTGGCAGGGGGCGTTAAGAATTCACCC.

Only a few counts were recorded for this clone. CDR3 sequence: CASSLRVTGGNYEQYF. Incomplete CDR3 DNA: TGTGCCAGCAGCCTAAGGGTCACGGGGGGAAACTACGAG. The chain uses TRBV27 and TRBJ2-7, with TRBD2 matching over 7 bases. The CDR3 end lies 3 residues beyond the end of the read and is filled in from the germline J gene. CDR3 size: 16 residues. Looked up from germline, CDR1 is MNHEY and CDR2 is SMNVEV (reference sequence). With V trimmed by 6 bases and J by 3 bases, 14 bases remained unmatched.

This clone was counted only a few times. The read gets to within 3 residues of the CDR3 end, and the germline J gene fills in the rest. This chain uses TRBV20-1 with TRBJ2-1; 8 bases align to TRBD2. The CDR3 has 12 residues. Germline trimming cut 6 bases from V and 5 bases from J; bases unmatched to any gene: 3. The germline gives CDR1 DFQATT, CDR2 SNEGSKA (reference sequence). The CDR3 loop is CSATSDNNEQFF. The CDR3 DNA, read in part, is TGCAGTGCGACTAGCGACAACAATGAG.

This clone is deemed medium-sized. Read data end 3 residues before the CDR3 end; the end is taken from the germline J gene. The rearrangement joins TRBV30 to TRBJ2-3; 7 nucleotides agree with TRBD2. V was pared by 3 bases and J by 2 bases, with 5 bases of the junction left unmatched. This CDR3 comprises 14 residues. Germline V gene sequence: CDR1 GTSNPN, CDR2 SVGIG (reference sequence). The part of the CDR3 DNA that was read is TGTGCCTGGAGACCAGCGGGACTCACAGATACG. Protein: CAWRPAGLTDT. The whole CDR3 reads CAWRPAGLTDTQYF.

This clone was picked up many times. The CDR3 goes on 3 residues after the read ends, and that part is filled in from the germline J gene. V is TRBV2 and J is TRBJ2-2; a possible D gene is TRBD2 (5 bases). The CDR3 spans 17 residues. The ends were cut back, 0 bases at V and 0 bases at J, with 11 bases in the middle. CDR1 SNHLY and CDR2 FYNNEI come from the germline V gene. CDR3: CASSEALRASNTGELFF. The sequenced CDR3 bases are TGTGCCAGCAGTGAAGCGCTGCGGGCGTCGAACACCGGGGAG. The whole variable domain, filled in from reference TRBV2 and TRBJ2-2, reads EPEVTQTPSHQVTQMGQEVILRCVPISNHLYFYWYRQILGQKVEFLVSFYNNEISEKSEIFDDQFSVERPDGSNFTLKIRSTKLEDSAMYFCASSEALRASNTGELFFGEGSRLTVL.